This T cell receptor beta chain was profiled in a study of vaccination effects on CD4 cells after COVID-19. Study details: Participants were given two doses of BNT162b2 or mRNA-1273 vaccine. Vaccination followed sampling of two convalescent patients by 16 days and one week respectively. The study, taken as a whole, reports: Convalescent patients were scarce in the study, and it lacked early post-infection timepoints.

CDR3 length: 16 residues. CDR1 is LGHDT, CDR2 YNNKEL, per germline (reference sequence). Trimming removed 0 bases at V and 6 bases at J, with 14 bases between. On this clone: Antigen: not known.

Repertoires were generated with immunoSEQ multiplex PCR, while TCRdb's copy carries only in-frame clones and drops some. The sample lists 20,000 to 30,000 clones, 78% occurring once. CD4+ T cells specific for antigen were expanded with viral peptide pools by the ViraFEST assay before sequencing. The authors isolated CD4+ T cells after around nine days of culture. The person had a PCR-confirmed SARS-CoV-2 infection during March to December 2020. IL-2 at about 10 IU/ml and peptides at about 9.2 ug/ml were added to cultured PBMC, approximately 2.2 million per well. V and J are TRBV3-1 (or the pseudogene TRBV3-2) and TRBJ2-2; D unclear. Sequenced material: CD4+ T cells from PBMCs cultured with HCoV-NL63 spike peptides, taken before COVID-19 vaccination. The receptor comes from a human donor who had a prior SARS-CoV-2 infection. This CDR3 reads CASSQDWGSKAGELFF. CDR3 nucleotide sequence: TGTGCCAGCAGCCAAGATTGGGGAAGTAAGGCCGGGGAGCTGTTTTTT.